This entry features one T cell receptor beta chain sequence. What it recognizes is unknown. This record comes from a study of T cell responses to AZD1222 COVID-19 vaccine. Study-wide background: Whether given at about 4 or about 12 weeks, second doses were pooled.

Germline CDR1 and CDR2: KGHDR and SFDVKD. The CDR3 contains 15 residues. V was cut by 4 bases and J by 8 bases, with 16 bases left in between. Sequencing was performed with immunoSEQ multiplex PCR; in TCRdb, only in-frame clones are kept and a portion is missing. The sample contains about 86,000 clones, more than 90% of which appear only once. Findings and limits, study-wide: Repertoires were obtained solely post-peak T cell response. The reported proportion of spike-specific TCRs targeting unmutated variant regions was nearly half. Possibly, clonal diversity was underestimated; donors were largely white British and included more females.

The sequences come from peripheral blood, collected on day 0 of AZD1222 vaccination. The sequence derives from an adult in good health. The chain couples TRBV24-1 to TRBJ2-2; D is uncertain. CDR3: CATSDPVTGPGELFF. In nucleotides, the CDR3 is TGTGCCACCAGTGACCCAGTGACCGGGCCTGGGGAGCTGTTTTTT.